A selection of T cell receptor beta chains follows, all from one sample in a study of blood T cells in healthy people across ages. TCRdb independently ran MiXCR on the 5' RACE reads; one entry per CDR3 protein. The data show about 1.8 million distinct CDR3 sequences, with around 48% seen just once and 2.1% held by the top ten. The sample taken for sequencing was blood. Receptors originate from a woman aged 40 to 50 in good health. Each CDR3 is given with its conserved first and last residue. A D gene is named only where the DNA matches it firmly. For some rows the clone size is stated as once, few or many, or as a class when expanded; others skip it.

size,J,V,D,DNA,CDR3
few,TRBJ2-1,TRBV5-1,TRBD1,TGCGCCAGCAGCCGAGGCGGGACAGGGGAGTACAATGAGCAGTTCTTC,CASSRGGTGEYNEQFF
few,TRBJ2-3,TRBV15,NA,TGTGCCACCAGCAGGACCTTCGCGGACACAGATACGCAGTATTTT,CATSRTFADTDTQYF
few,TRBJ1-2,TRBV5-1,NA,TGCGCCAGCAGCCGGGGGGCGAGCTATGGCTACACCTTC,CASSRGASYGYTF
NA,TRBJ2-7,TRBV5-1,TRBD2,TGCGCCAGCAGCTGGCAGACTAGCGGGAGATACGAGCAGTACTTC,CASSWQTSGRYEQYF
NA,TRBJ2-1,TRBV24-1,TRBD2,TGTGCCACCAGTGACCGCGGACTAGCCGAACCCTACAATGAGCAGTTCTTC,CATSDRGLAEPYNEQFF
NA,TRBJ1-2,TRBV30,NA,TGTGCCTGGAATATCGGCAGCTATGGCTACACCTTC,CAWNIGSYGYTF
NA,TRBJ1-2,TRBV25-1,NA,TGTGCCAGCAGTGAAACGGCAGGGCACTATGGCTACACCTTC,CASSETAGHYGYTF
once,TRBJ1-2,TRBV7-9,TRBD1,TGTGCCAGTCAGGGACAGGCTTACTATGGCTACACCTTC,CASQGQAYYGYTF
NA,TRBJ2-7,TRBV4-2,NA,TGTGCCAGCAGCCAAGGGGCAGGGAAGGTCTACGAGCAGTACTTC,CASSQGAGKVYEQYF
NA,TRBJ2-7,TRBV20-1,TRBD2,TGCAGTGCAGGGGGACTAGGTACGTCCTACGAGCAGTACTTC,CSAGGLGTSYEQYF
few,TRBJ2-1,TRBV7-9,TRBD2,TGTGCCAGCAGTCAGCACCGGACTAGCGGGGGTTACAATGAGCAGTTCTTC,CASSQHRTSGGYNEQFF
NA,TRBJ2-1,TRBV27,NA,TGTGCCAGCAGTTGGGCTTTTAGCGATGAGCAGTTCTTC,CASSWAFSDEQFF
NA,TRBJ2-5,TRBV7-2,TRBD2,TGTACCAGCAGCCCGGGACTAGCGGGGCGGGAGACCCAGTACTTC,CTSSPGLAGRETQYF
few,TRBJ1-1,TRBV5-1,NA,TGCGCCAGCAGCTCCCTACAGGGACCCAACACTGAAGCTTTCTTT,CASSSLQGPNTEAFF
NA,TRBJ2-5,TRBV6-1,NA,TGTGCCAGCGGTGAGACCATAGACAGCCAAGAGACCCAGTACTTC,CASGETIDSQETQYF
NA,TRBJ2-7,TRBV6-5,NA,TGTGCCAGCAGTTCTCTTTTCGAGCAGTACTTC,CASSSLFEQYF
NA,TRBJ2-3,TRBV5-1,NA,TGCGCCAGCAGCCCTTCACTGGGGGGAAATCGAGGAGATACGCAGTATTTT,CASSPSLGGNRGDTQYF
NA,TRBJ1-6,TRBV7-9,NA,TGTGCCTGCAGCTTAGCGACACTGGGAGTTAGCTCCTATAATTCACCCCTCCACTTT,CACSLATLGVSSYNSPLHF
many,TRBJ2-5,TRBV20-1,NA,TGCAGTGCTACGGGGGACGGAGAGACCCAGTACTTC,CSATGDGETQYF
few,TRBJ2-3,TRBV6-6,NA,TGTGCCAGCAGTAGAATAGCAGATACGCAGTATTTT,CASSRIADTQYF
NA,TRBJ1-2,TRBV6-2/TRBV6-3,TRBD1,TGTGCCAGCAGTCGCATCCGGGACAGGGGGAACTATGGCTACACCTTC,CASSRIRDRGNYGYTF
NA,TRBJ2-5,TRBV12-3/TRBV12-4,NA,TGTGCCAGCAGCCGGGCGACAAGACAAGAGACCCAGTACTTC,CASSRATRQETQYF
few,TRBJ2-7,TRBV7-2,NA,TGTGCCAGCAGCGGCGGCCGTACCTCCTACGAGCAGTACTTC,CASSGGRTSYEQYF
NA,TRBJ2-1,TRBV7-9,NA,TGTGCCAGCAGCGGCCCTCAGCGCACCCCAGCTGAAAGCAATGAGCAGTTCTTC,CASSGPQRTPAESNEQFF
NA,TRBJ1-5,TRBV6-2/TRBV6-3,NA,TGTGCCAGCGCGTCAGGGTACCAGCCCCAGCATTTT,CASASGYQPQHF
few,TRBJ2-7,TRBV10-2,TRBD2,TGCGCCAGCAGTTATAGCGGGGGCAACTCCTACGAGCAGTACTTC,CASSYSGGNSYEQYF
many,TRBJ2-1,TRBV7-2,NA,TGTGCCAGCAGCTTTAGGGGTGAGCAGTTCTTC,CASSFRGEQFF
NA,TRBJ1-4,TRBV29-1,NA,TGCAGCGCCGCAGGGAAGGGGGATGAAAAACTGTTTTTT,CSAAGKGDEKLFF
NA,TRBJ2-7,TRBV11-2,TRBD1,TGTGCCAGCAGCTTTTCAGGGATCCGGGACAGGAGCTACGAGCAGTACTTC,CASSFSGIRDRSYEQYF
few,TRBJ2-4,TRBV6-4,NA,TGTGCCAGCAGACAGGGAAGGAAAAACATTCAGTACTTC,CASRQGRKNIQYF
once,TRBJ2-1,TRBV24-1,TRBD2,TGCGCCACCAGTAAATACCGGACTAGCGGGGGGCCAAGCTCCTACAATGAGCAGTTCTTC,CATSKYRTSGGPSSYNEQFF
NA,TRBJ2-5,TRBV12-3/TRBV12-4,NA,TGTGCCAGCAGTTTAAAGCGTATGACCCAGTACTTC,CASSLKRMTQYF
NA,TRBJ2-1,TRBV14,NA,TGTGCCAGCAGCAAAAGGATCTCCGGGGGTAATGAGCAGTTCTTC,CASSKRISGGNEQFF
NA,TRBJ2-5,TRBV28,NA,TGTGCCAGCAGTTTCCGCCAGGGAGGCGCGGAGACCCAGTACTTC,CASSFRQGGAETQYF
NA,TRBJ1-2,TRBV20-1,NA,TGCAGTGCTAGAAAAATAGCACGGCGGGCCCTAGGGGGCTATGGCTACACCTTC,CSARKIARRALGGYGYTF
NA,TRBJ2-7,TRBV14,TRBD2,TGTGCCAGCAGCCAAGTTCCCGGGGGGAGGGCCCAGTACTTC,CASSQVPGGRAQYF
NA,TRBJ1-2,TRBV28,NA,TGTGCCAGCAGTTTACGACAGGTTTCCTATGGCTACACCTTC,CASSLRQVSYGYTF